Sequencing of this T cell receptor (beta chain) was carried out in a study of blood T cell repertoires in COVID-19. The germline V gene has CDR1 SGHDT and CDR2 YYEEEE. V was clipped by 1 base and J by 7 bases; unmatched bases: 7. CDR3 length equals 15 residues. Produced via immunoSEQ multiplex PCR; TCRdb's table is partial and in-frame only. The table shows about 190,000 clones, with approximately 84% occurring only once. The sequenced sample consisted of PBMCs or T cells enriched from blood (not recorded which). The origin of this receptor is a woman aged 30 to 39 who had recovered from COVID-19. The V gene is TRBV5-6, the J gene TRBJ1-5; 8 bases agree with TRBD1. This CDR3 is CASSLYDRGSQPQHF. CDR3 nucleotides: TGTGCCAGCAGCTTGTATGACAGGGGATCCCAGCCCCAGCATTTT.